Given below is one T cell receptor beta chain in context. The data stem from a study of blood T cell repertoires in COVID-19. Study-level background: Samples of COVID-19 (acute and convalescent) were obtained from the United States, Italy and Spain.

Categorization into cohorts depended on clinical history that participants reported. Original analysis: Estimates of nucleated cell counts were drawn from the amplification of reference gene primers. Sequenced by immunoSEQ multiplex PCR; TCRdb stores in-frame clones only, minus some. V and J calls and clone size are given by that table; D and trimming were obtained from the DNA. Seen here are over 150,000 clones, more than 70% observed once, and the top ten hold more than 5.5%. The CDR3 length is 14 residues. V trimming: 5 bases; J trimming: 5 bases; junction bases outside the gene matches: 7. CDR1 SGHVS and CDR2 FNYEAQ come from the germline V gene.

The receptor comes from a middle-aged man who had recovered from COVID-19. The sample was PBMCs or T cells enriched from blood (not recorded which). The chain links TRBV7-6 to TRBJ2-3; the match to TRBD2 covers 7 bases. This CDR3 reads CASSPGLRLDTQYF. The CDR3 coding sequence is TGTGCCAGCAGCCCGGGACTACGCCTAGATACGCAGTATTTT. Drawing the rest from reference TRBV7-6 and TRBJ2-3, the complete variable domain is GAGVSQSPRYKVTKRGQDVALRCDPISGHVSLYWYRQALGQGPEFLTYFNYEAQQDKSGLPNDRFSAERPEGSISTLTIQRTEQRDSAMYRCASSPGLRLDTQYFGPGTRLTVL.